These 15 T cell receptor beta chains share one sample of origin, sequenced in a study of blood T cells in healthy people across ages. Together with a sample-barcoded 5' primer, a J-beta primer mix was included in a second PCR lasting roughly 6 to 12 cycles. TCRdb re-analysed the 5' RACE reads in MiXCR, keeping a single row per CDR3 protein. The data contain over 950,000 distinct CDR3 sequences, around 54% of them singletons. Sequencing was carried out using blood. The receptors shown here come from a woman aged 55-70 years in good health.

The chain uses TRBV6-2 or TRBV6-3 and TRBJ2-7; 8 bases agree with TRBD1. This CDR3 region has 17 residues. Germline assignment: CDR1 MNHEY and CDR2 SVGEGT. After removal of 7 bases from V and 2 bases from J, the junction contained 16 bases not matched to a gene. Here the CDR3 reads CASTGTGSTTPPYEQYF. As DNA, the CDR3 is TGTGCCAGCACCGGGACAGGCTCAACCACGCCACCCTACGAGCAGTACTTC.

This chain uses TRBV6-5 with TRBJ1-2, with D hard to call. This CDR3 contains 12 residues. V lost 6 bases and J lost 7, with 12 bases in between. Germline CDR1 and CDR2: MNHEY and SVGAGI. In DNA form, the CDR3 reads TGTGCCAGCAGCCCTCGGACGGCTGGCTACACCTTC. It is translated as CASSPRTAGYTF.

The chain couples TRBV6-5 to TRBJ2-2, with D uncertain. This CDR3 has 12 amino acids. Germline-derived CDR1 and CDR2 are MNHEY and SVGAGI. Trimming cost V 0 bases and J 7 bases, with 3 bases left between them. The CDR3 here is CASSYSGGELFF. DNA for the CDR3: TGTGCCAGCAGTTACTCTGGCGGGGAGCTGTTTTTT.

V usage is TRBV12-3 or TRBV12-4 and J usage is TRBJ1-5; D remains ambiguous. CDR3 length: 16 amino acids. V lost 6 bases to trimming and J lost 10 bases, with 25 bases between them. This CDR3 reads CASSTQRFGGFQPQHF. The CDR3 coding sequence is TGTGCCAGCAGCACTCAGAGGTTCGGAGGGTTCCAACCCCAGCATTTT.

This clonotype has only a few counts. The V gene is TRBV12-3 or TRBV12-4, the J gene TRBJ2-7; D gene uncertain. With 7 bases removed from V and 5 bases from J, the gap between germline ends came to 15 bases. The CDR3 spans 13 residues. CDR3 sequence reads: CASNLVGWDEQYF. CDR3 sequence (DNA): TGTGCCAGCAACCTGGTGGGTTGGGACGAGCAGTACTTC.

The chain couples TRBV20-1 to TRBJ2-1; D unclear. The CDR3 has 15 amino acids. Trimming left V 4 bases short and J 7 bases short, with 20 bases between. The V gene's germline CDR1 is DFQATT and CDR2 SNEGSKA (reference sequence). The CDR3: CSATPNYGVANEQFF. The CDR3 region has the DNA TGCAGTGCTACCCCCAATTATGGGGTTGCAAATGAGCAGTTCTTC.

This clonotype appeared a few times. The chain links TRBV2 to TRBJ2-1; possible D gene TRBD1, 5 bases. CDR1 is SNHLY and CDR2 is FYNNEI in the germline V gene. This CDR3 contains 13 residues. V was trimmed by 6 bases and J by 5 bases, leaving 11 bases between them. The CDR3 here is CASSPDRNNEQFF. CDR3 DNA sequence: TGTGCCAGCAGCCCCGACAGAAACAATGAGCAGTTCTTC.

This clonotype was seen a handful of times. The CDR3 loop reads CASSLQDNEQFF. The CDR3 nucleotides are TGTGCCAGCTCACTACAAGACAATGAGCAGTTCTTC. The rearrangement joins TRBV18 to TRBJ2-1; D remains ambiguous. V lost 4 bases to trimming and J lost 5 bases, with 6 bases between them. The CDR3 consists of 12 residues. The germline V gene encodes CDR1 KGHSH and CDR2 LQKENI.

The gene calls are TRBV15 and TRBJ2-1, with 10 positions matching TRBD2. The CDR3 contains 16 residues. CDR1 and CDR2 (germline): LNHNV, YYDKDF (reference sequence). J gave up 4 bases and V 4 bases, and 7 bases lay outside the gene matches. CDR3 sequence (DNA): TGTGCCACCAGCACAACTAGCGGGACATGGTACAATGAGCAGTTCTTC. Its translation is CATSTTSGTWYNEQFF.

This chain links TRBV13 with TRBJ2-7, with TRBD1 as a possible D gene (6 bases). Trimming cost V 5 bases and J 5 bases, with 22 bases left between them. Germline values: CDR1 PRHDT, CDR2 FYEKMQ (reference sequence). The CDR3 extends over 16 amino acids. CDR3 nucleotide sequence: TGTGCCAGCAGCCGACCCCCCTTCGGTGAGGGGGACGAGCAGTACTTC. It yields the protein CASSRPPFGEGDEQYF.

This chain joins TRBV14 and TRBJ2-3, with TRBD1 matching 8 bases. Germline values: CDR1 SGHDN, CDR2 FVKESK. The CDR3 is made up of 15 amino acids. V shed 4 bases and J 6 bases; nucleotides not matched to a gene: 9. Here the CDR3 DNA reads TGTGCCAGCAGCCCGACAGGGGTGTCGGCGGATACGCAGTATTTT. The encoded protein is CASSPTGVSADTQYF. Full variable domain (remainder filled in from reference TRBV14 and TRBJ2-3): EAGVTQFPSHSVIEKGQTVTLRCDPISGHDNLYWYRRVMGKEIKFLLHFVKESKQDESGMPNNRFLAERTGGTYSTLKVQPAELEDSGVYFCASSPTGVSADTQYFGPGTRLTVL.

This clonotype has more than one count but fewer than ten. The chain recombines TRBV3-1 with TRBJ1-2; D ambiguous. Germline V gives CDR1 LGHDT, CDR2 YNNKEL (reference sequence). The CDR3 spans 15 residues. V was clipped by 1 base and J by 2 bases, with 11 bases between them. CDR3 bases: TGTGCCAGCAGCCAAGGTGTCACTAGAAACTATGGCTACACCTTC. Amino acids: CASSQGVTRNYGYTF. The complete variable domain, with remaining parts taken from reference TRBV3-1 and TRBJ1-2, reads DTAVSQTPKYLVTQMGNDKSIKCEQNLGHDTMYWYKQDSKKFLKIMFSYNNKELIINETVPNRFSPKSPDKAHLNLHINSLELGDSAVYFCASSQGVTRNYGYTFGSGTRLTVV.

This rearrangement joins TRBV20-1 to TRBJ2-1, with D possibly being TRBD1 or TRBD2 (6 bases each). Per germline, CDR1 DFQATT and CDR2 SNEGSKA (reference sequence). V lost 2 bases to trimming and J lost 7 bases, with 18 bases between them. This CDR3 is 15 amino acids long. The CDR3 sequence: CSARLRPGGGNEQFF. CDR3 DNA sequence: TGCAGTGCTAGATTGCGGCCCGGGGGCGGGAATGAGCAGTTCTTC.

This clonotype was recorded only once. CDR3 sequence reads: CASRTELGQGGTDTQYF. Here the CDR3 DNA reads TGTGCCAGCAGGACTGAACTAGGGCAGGGTGGGACAGATACGCAGTATTTT. This sequence joins TRBV27 and TRBJ2-3, with D perhaps TRBD1 or TRBD2 (5 bases each). The CDR3 has 17 amino acids. Germline-derived CDR1 and CDR2 are MNHEY and SMNVEV (reference sequence). Trimming cost V 6 bases and J 3 bases, with 22 bases left between them.

The genes are TRBV20-1 and TRBJ2-1; TRBD1 agrees at 9 bases. In germline, CDR1 is DFQATT, CDR2 SNEGSKA (reference sequence). The V segment lost 4 bases and the J segment 0 bases; nucleotides outside the gene matches: 1. This CDR3 is 14 amino acids long. CDR3: CSAKTGGSYNEQFF. In DNA form, the CDR3 reads TGCAGTGCTAAGACAGGGGGCTCCTACAATGAGCAGTTCTTC.